These 26 T cell receptor beta chains share one sample of origin, sequenced in a study of Tregs in tolerant kidney transplant recipients. Assay: immunoSEQ multiplex PCR; the TCRdb copy retains only in-frame clones and omits some. The repertoire holds roughly 250,000 clones, with roughly four fifths as singletons. Sequences were obtained from CD4+ T cells from blood. The receptors originated from a human donor in good health.

The rearrangement uses TRBV6-4 and TRBJ2-3; TRBD2 agrees at 9 bases. J lost 1 base, V lost 4 bases, and 3 bases had no gene match. Looked up from germline, CDR1 is MRHNA and CDR2 is SNTAGT. This CDR3 contains 15 residues. CDR3 loop: CASSVAGDGTDTQYF. As DNA, the CDR3 is TGTGCCAGCAGTGTAGCGGGAGATGGCACAGATACGCAGTATTTT.

This sequence joins TRBV11-2 and TRBJ2-5; 10 bases match TRBD2. J gave up 5 bases and V 7 bases, and 16 bases lay outside the gene matches. CDR1 is SGHAT and CDR2 is FQNNGV in the germline V gene. The CDR3 is made up of 17 amino acids. The DNA for the CDR3 is TGTGCCAGCACCAAGGGTGGGCTAGCGGGGGCCAGGGAGACCCAGTACTTC. Amino acid sequence: CASTKGGLAGARETQYF.

The chain uses TRBV23-1 and TRBJ2-3; D not certain. TRBV23-1 is annotated as an ORF whose role is uncertain. The CDR3 is made up of 18 amino acids. V gave up 2 bases and J gave up 0 bases, with 18 bases separating them. CDR3 residues: CASSQTARTNPSTDTQYF. The CDR3 nucleotides are TGCGCCAGCAGTCAAACGGCCAGGACGAATCCTAGCACAGATACGCAGTATTTT.

The V call is TRBV13, the J call TRBJ1-1; D is perhaps TRBD1 (5 bases). Germline lookup yields CDR1 PRHDT and CDR2 FYEKMQ (reference sequence). This CDR3 is built from 15 residues. V was clipped by 3 bases and J by 4 bases, with 15 bases between them. CDR3 loop: CASSLEGRSGTEAFF. The CDR3 DNA sequence: TGTGCCAGCAGCTTGGAGGGGCGCTCGGGCACTGAAGCTTTCTTT. The full variable domain, rest sourced from reference TRBV13 and TRBJ1-1, is AAGVIQSPRHLIKEKRETATLKCYPIPRHDTVYWYQQGPGQDPQFLISFYEKMQSDKGSIPDRFSAQQFSDYHSELNMSSLELGDSALYFCASSLEGRSGTEAFFGQGTRLTVV.

J is TRBJ2-2 and V is TRBV18; TRBD2 might be the D (5 bases). The germline gives CDR1 KGHSH, CDR2 LQKENI. The ends were cut back, 3 bases at V and 3 bases at J, with 8 bases in the middle. The CDR3 covers 14 residues. CDR3 sequence (DNA): TGTGCCAGCTCACCGGGGAGACACACCGGGGAGCTGTTTTTT. This codes for CASSPGRHTGELFF.

The chain links TRBV10-3 to TRBJ2-7; 8 bases align to TRBD2. This CDR3 has 15 residues. Germline loops: CDR1 ENHRY, CDR2 SYGVKD. The trim removed 3 bases at V and 5 bases at J, leaving 9 bases unmatched. DNA for the CDR3: TGTGCCATCAGTGACGGACTAGCCGCCCTCCACGAGCAGTACTTC. Its protein product is CAISDGLAALHEQYF.

The rearrangement uses TRBV19 and TRBJ2-3, with D hard to call. The CDR3 totals 14 residues. V lost 6 bases, J lost 0 bases, and 10 bases lay in between. CDR1 is LNHDA and CDR2 is SQIVND in the germline V gene (reference sequence). The CDR3 here is CASRAADSTDTQYF. In nucleotides, the CDR3 is TGTGCCAGTAGGGCGGCGGATAGCACAGATACGCAGTATTTT.

The chain uses TRBV5-1 and TRBJ2-5, with 7 bases lining up with TRBD2. The J call may not be correct, given that the DNA end is closer to TRBJ2-7. Germline values: CDR1 SGHRS, CDR2 YFSETQ. There are 17 residues in the CDR3. CDR3 residues: CASSLLGRGYGSYEQYF. In DNA, the CDR3 is TGCGCCAGCAGCTTGTTGGGGAGGGGATATGGCTCCTACGAGCAGTACTTC.

V gene TRBV4-1 combines with J gene TRBJ2-3; D may be TRBD1 (6 bases). This CDR3 has 16 amino acids. V was clipped by 2 bases and J by 2 bases, with 14 bases between them. From germline, CDR1 is MGHRA and CDR2 YSYEKL. The CDR3 loop reads CASSQQGTPVTDTQYF. DNA for the CDR3: TGCGCCAGCAGCCAACAGGGGACGCCCGTCACAGATACGCAGTATTTT.

The rearrangement links TRBV6-5 to TRBJ1-1; D may be TRBD1 (6 bases). V was trimmed by 4 bases and J by 0 bases, leaving 9 bases between them. The germline gives CDR1 MNHEY, CDR2 SVGAGI. The CDR3 length is 14 residues. This chain's CDR3 is CASSSGTLNTEAFF. CDR3 nucleotides: TGTGCCAGCAGTTCCGGGACACTGAACACTGAAGCTTTCTTT.

This chain uses TRBV7-9 with TRBJ2-5; no reliable D call. V shed 3 bases and J shed 0 bases, with 11 bases lying between them. The CDR3 is made up of 15 amino acids. Germline assignment: CDR1 SEHNR and CDR2 FQNEAQ (reference sequence). CDR3 sequence (DNA): TGTGCCAGCAGCTTGAACTACCGAAACCAAGAGACCCAGTACTTC. This encodes CASSLNYRNQETQYF.

The rearrangement uses TRBV28 and TRBJ2-2, with a weak D call TRBD2 (6 bases). Germline V CDR1 and CDR2: MDHEN, SYDVKM. This CDR3 has 15 amino acids. V gave up 5 bases and J gave up 5 bases, with 15 bases separating them. CDR3 nucleotides: TGTGCCAGCAGTCCAGGGTATGCGGGGACCGGGGAGCTGTTTTTT. Its protein product is CASSPGYAGTGELFF. The complete variable domain, with remaining parts taken from reference TRBV28 and TRBJ2-2, reads DVKVTQSSRYLVKRTGEKVFLECVQDMDHENMFWYRQDPGLGLRLIYFSYDVKMKEKGDIPEGYSVSREKKERFSLILESASTNQTSMYLCASSPGYAGTGELFFGEGSRLTVL.

This chain joins TRBV29-1 and TRBJ2-4, with D uncertain. V dropped 5 bases and J dropped 0 bases, with 8 bases sitting between them. Germline CDR1 and CDR2: SQVTM and ANQGSEA. This CDR3 comprises 13 residues. CDR3: CSVFWGAKNIQYF. For the CDR3, the DNA is TGCAGCGTTTTCTGGGGAGCCAAAAACATTCAGTACTTC. Complete variable domain (other parts from reference TRBV29-1 and TRBJ2-4): SAVISQKPSRDICQRGTSLTIQCQVDSQVTMMFWYRQQPGQSLTLIATANQGSEATYESGFVIDKFPISRPNLTFSTLTVSNMSPEDSSIYLCSVFWGAKNIQYFGAGTRLSVL.

This clone was found a few times. V gene TRBV7-9 combines with J gene TRBJ1-3, with a tentative D call TRBD1 (6 bases). CDR3 length: 15 residues. Deletions cut 0 bases from V and 2 bases from J, with 8 bases between. CDR1 and CDR2 from the germline V gene are SEHNR and FQNEAQ (reference sequence). The CDR3 loop is CASSLAGAAGNTIYF. The CDR3 region has the DNA TGTGCCAGCAGCTTAGCGGGGGCCGCTGGAAACACCATATATTTT.

In DNA, the CDR3 is TGTGCTAGTGGTTTGTCAGGGGGATACGAGCAGTACTTC. Amino acid sequence: CASGLSGGYEQYF. The chain uses TRBV12-5 and TRBJ2-7; 7 bases line up with TRBD1. CDR1 is LGHNT, CDR2 FRNRAP, per germline. J lost 4 bases, V lost 2 bases, and 2 bases had no gene match. This CDR3 is built from 13 residues.

The V call is TRBV30, the J call TRBJ2-7; TRBD1 agrees at 7 bases. Per the germline V gene, CDR1 is GTSNPN and CDR2 is SVGIG (reference sequence). The junction had 3 bases not matched to a gene; V was cut back by 4 bases and J by 6 bases. This CDR3 has 11 residues. CDR3 in DNA: TGTGCCTGGACCGGGACAGCCGAGCAGTACTTC. Protein: CAWTGTAEQYF.

V usage is TRBV19 and J usage is TRBJ2-6, with unresolved D. V lost 3 bases and J 0 bases, leaving 3 bases between the germline ends. Germline V CDR1 and CDR2: LNHDA, SQIVND (reference sequence). This CDR3 comprises 14 residues. CDR3 loop: CASSMSSGANVLTF. The CDR3 DNA reads TGTGCCAGTAGTATGAGCTCTGGGGCCAACGTCCTGACTTTC.

This chain connects TRBV7-9 to TRBJ2-5; 13 nucleotides match TRBD2. The junction had 7 bases not matched to a gene; V was cut back by 4 bases and J by 5 bases. This CDR3 region has 16 residues. Germline CDR1 is SEHNR and CDR2 is FQNEAQ (reference sequence). CDR3 sequence reads: CASSSRLAGGVETQYF. DNA for the CDR3: TGTGCCAGCAGCTCTCGACTAGCGGGGGGCGTGGAGACCCAGTACTTC.

V usage is TRBV11-2 and J usage is TRBJ1-5; D is unclear. CDR3 size: 15 residues. Germline loops: CDR1 SGHAT, CDR2 FQNNGV. The V and J ends lost 0 bases and 7 bases respectively, with 13 bases between them. CDR3 DNA sequence: TGTGCCAGCAGCTTAGATATGTTAGGGTACCAGCCCCAGCATTTT. This codes for CASSLDMLGYQPQHF.

This clone occurred once. CDR3 in amino acids: CASSLAGWAREQYF. CDR3 bases: TGTGCCAGCAGCTTGGCCGGGTGGGCGAGGGAGCAGTACTTC. The rearrangement uses TRBV5-6 and TRBJ2-7; D gene unclear. V gave up 0 bases and J gave up 7 bases, with 14 bases separating them. From germline, CDR1 is SGHDT and CDR2 YYEEEE. The CDR3 has 14 amino acids.

This clone was seen only a few times. The chain has TRBV6-5 and TRBJ2-7, with 12 bases aligning to TRBD1. Unmatched junction bases numbered 4, after V lost 0 bases and J lost 7 bases. Germline loops: CDR1 MNHEY, CDR2 SVGAGI. This CDR3 comprises 15 residues. The CDR3 sequence: CASSYSGQGAREQYF. The DNA of the CDR3 is TGTGCCAGCAGTTACTCGGGACAGGGGGCCAGGGAGCAGTACTTC.

The rearrangement uses TRBV6-1 and TRBJ2-5; TRBD2 matches 7 bases. Near its end, the DNA agrees better with TRBJ2-7, so the J call may be wrong. Germline V gene sequence: CDR1 MNHNS, CDR2 SASEGT. The CDR3 is 14 residues long. The CDR3 nucleotides read TGTGCCAGCCAACGCGGGGGTACCGCCTACGAGCAGTACTTC. Translating gives CASQRGGTAYEQYF.

The chain couples TRBV2 to TRBJ1-1; 7 bases are shared with TRBD1. Trimming cost V 5 bases and J 3 bases; bases outside gene matches: 12. Germline assignment: CDR1 SNHLY and CDR2 FYNNEI. The length of the CDR3 is 16 residues. The CDR3 coding sequence is TGTGCCAGCAGTAGGGGAGTGCGCAGGGGGGACACTGAAGCTTTCTTT. Amino acids: CASSRGVRRGDTEAFF. The full variable domain, its missing parts supplied by reference TRBV2 and TRBJ1-1, is EPEVTQTPSHQVTQMGQEVILRCVPISNHLYFYWYRQILGQKVEFLVSFYNNEISEKSEIFDDQFSVERPDGSNFTLKIRSTKLEDSAMYFCASSRGVRRGDTEAFFGQGTRLTVV.

This clone came up a few times. Its ends do not fully match the called genes, so a read error is possible. This chain joins TRBV4-1 and TRBJ2-7; 11 bases are shared with TRBD1. The CDR3 spans 15 residues. CDR1 and CDR2 (germline): MGHRA, YSYEKL. In DNA, the CDR3 is TGTGCCAGCAGCCAAGACGGGACAGGGGGAGTCGAGCAGTACTTC. It encodes CASSQDGTGGVEQYF.

The gene calls are TRBV15 and TRBJ2-2; D uncertain. The germline V and J ends were trimmed by 0 bases and 0 bases, with 14 bases remaining between them. The CDR3 loop spans 18 amino acids. Germline-derived CDR1 and CDR2 are LNHNV and YYDKDF (reference sequence). CDR3 residues: CATSRERPESANTGELFF. The CDR3 nucleotides read TGTGCCACCAGCAGAGAACGTCCGGAGAGCGCGAACACCGGGGAGCTGTTTTTT.

V usage is TRBV5-1 and J usage is TRBJ2-3, with 7 bases fitting TRBD2. Losses at the gene ends were 3 bases for V and 4 bases for J; bases not matched to a gene: 5. This CDR3 comprises 14 residues. CDR1 and CDR2 (germline): SGHRS, YFSETQ. The CDR3 sequence: CASSWGGVADTQYF. The DNA for the CDR3 is TGCGCCAGCAGCTGGGGAGGGGTGGCAGATACGCAGTATTTT. Using reference TRBV5-1 and TRBJ2-3 for the parts outside the CDR3, the full variable domain is KAGVTQTPRYLIKTRGQQVTLSCSPISGHRSVSWYQQTPGQGLQFLFEYFSETQRNKGNFPGRFSGRQFSNSRSEMNVSTLELGDSALYLCASSWGGVADTQYFGPGTRLTVL.